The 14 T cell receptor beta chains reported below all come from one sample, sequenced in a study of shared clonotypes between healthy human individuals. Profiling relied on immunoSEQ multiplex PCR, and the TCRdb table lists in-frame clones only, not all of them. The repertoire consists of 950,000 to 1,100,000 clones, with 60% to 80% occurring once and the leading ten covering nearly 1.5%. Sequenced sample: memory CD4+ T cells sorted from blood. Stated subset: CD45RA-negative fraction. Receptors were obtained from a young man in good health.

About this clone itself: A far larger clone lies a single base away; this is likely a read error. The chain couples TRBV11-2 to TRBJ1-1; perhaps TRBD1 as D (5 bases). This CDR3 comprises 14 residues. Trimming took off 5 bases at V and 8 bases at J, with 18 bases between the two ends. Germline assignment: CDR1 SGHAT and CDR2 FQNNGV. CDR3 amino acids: CASSNRGEVEEAFF. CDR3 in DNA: TGTGCCAGCAGCAACCGAGGGGAGGTGGAAGAAGCTTTCTTT.

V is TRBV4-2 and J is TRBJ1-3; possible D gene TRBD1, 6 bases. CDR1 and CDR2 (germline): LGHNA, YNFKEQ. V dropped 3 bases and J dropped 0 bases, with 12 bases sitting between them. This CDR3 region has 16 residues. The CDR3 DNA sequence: TGTGCCAGCAGCCAGCGTACAGGGTACTCTGGAAACACCATATATTTT. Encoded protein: CASSQRTGYSGNTIYF.

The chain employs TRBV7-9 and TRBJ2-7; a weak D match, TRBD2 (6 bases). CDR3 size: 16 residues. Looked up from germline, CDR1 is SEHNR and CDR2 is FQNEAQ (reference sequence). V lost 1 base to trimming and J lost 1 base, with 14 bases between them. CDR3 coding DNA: TGTGCCAGCAGCTTAGAGGGGCTAGCGAGGTCCTACGAGCAGTACTTC. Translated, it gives CASSLEGLARSYEQYF.

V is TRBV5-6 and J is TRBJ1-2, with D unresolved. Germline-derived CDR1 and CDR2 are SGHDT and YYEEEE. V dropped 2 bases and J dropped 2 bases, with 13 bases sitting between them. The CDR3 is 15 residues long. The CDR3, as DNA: TGTGCCAGCAGCTTAGATTTCACCGGGAACTATGGCTACACCTTC. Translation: CASSLDFTGNYGYTF.

The CDR3 reads CASSLPKAGGPQETQYF. CDR3 sequence (DNA): TGCGCCAGCAGCTTGCCCAAAGCGGGGGGGCCCCAAGAGACCCAGTACTTC. The chain couples TRBV5-1 to TRBJ2-5, with 10 bases that match TRBD2. Looked up from germline, CDR1 is SGHRS and CDR2 is YFSETQ. V lost 1 base to trimming and J lost 1 base; unmatched junction nucleotides: 7. The CDR3 is 17 residues long.

CDR3 amino acids: CATSPGTQETQYF. In DNA form, the CDR3 reads TGCGCCACCTCCCCAGGGACCCAAGAGACCCAGTACTTC. The rearrangement links TRBV5-1 to TRBJ2-5; tentatively, D is TRBD1 or TRBD2 (5 bases each). V dropped 9 bases and J dropped 1 base, with 13 bases sitting between them. Germline lookup yields CDR1 SGHRS and CDR2 YFSETQ. CDR3 size: 13 residues.

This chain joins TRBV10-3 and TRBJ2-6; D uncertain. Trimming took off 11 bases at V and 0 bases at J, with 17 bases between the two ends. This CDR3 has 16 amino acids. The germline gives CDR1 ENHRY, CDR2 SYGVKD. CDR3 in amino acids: CAGWGGMSSGANVLTF. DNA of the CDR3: TGTGCCGGGTGGGGTGGAATGAGCTCTGGGGCCAACGTCCTGACTTTC.

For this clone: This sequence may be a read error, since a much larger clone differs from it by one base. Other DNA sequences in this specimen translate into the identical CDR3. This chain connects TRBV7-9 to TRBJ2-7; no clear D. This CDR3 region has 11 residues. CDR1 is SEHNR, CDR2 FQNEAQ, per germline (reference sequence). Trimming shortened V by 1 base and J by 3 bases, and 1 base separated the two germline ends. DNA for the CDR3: TGTGCCAGCAGCTTAGTCTACGAGCAGTACTTC. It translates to CASSLVYEQYF.

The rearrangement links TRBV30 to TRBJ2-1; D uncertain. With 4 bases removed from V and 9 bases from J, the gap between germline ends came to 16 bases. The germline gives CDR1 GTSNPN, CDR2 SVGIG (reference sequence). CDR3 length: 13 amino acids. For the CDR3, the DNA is TGTGCCTGGACTGCCCTAGGAACCGGTGAGCAGTTCTTC. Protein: CAWTALGTGEQFF. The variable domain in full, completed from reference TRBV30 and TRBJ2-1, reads SQTIHQWPATLVQPVGSPLSLECTVEGTSNPNLYWYRQAAGRGLQLLFYSVGIGQISSEVPQNLSASRPQDRQFILSSKKLLLSDSGFYLCAWTALGTGEQFFGPGTRLTVL.

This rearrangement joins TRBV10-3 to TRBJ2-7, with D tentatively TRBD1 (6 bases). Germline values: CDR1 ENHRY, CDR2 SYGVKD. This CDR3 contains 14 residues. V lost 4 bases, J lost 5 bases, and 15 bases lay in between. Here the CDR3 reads CAISVGQGNDEQYF. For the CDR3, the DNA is TGTGCCATCAGTGTCGGGCAGGGGAACGACGAGCAGTACTTC.

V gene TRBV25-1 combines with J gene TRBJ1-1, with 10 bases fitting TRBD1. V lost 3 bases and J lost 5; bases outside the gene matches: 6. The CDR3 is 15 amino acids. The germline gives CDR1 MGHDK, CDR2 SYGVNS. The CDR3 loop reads CASSDHRQGATEAFF. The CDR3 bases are TGTGCCAGCAGTGATCATCGACAGGGGGCGACTGAAGCTTTCTTT.

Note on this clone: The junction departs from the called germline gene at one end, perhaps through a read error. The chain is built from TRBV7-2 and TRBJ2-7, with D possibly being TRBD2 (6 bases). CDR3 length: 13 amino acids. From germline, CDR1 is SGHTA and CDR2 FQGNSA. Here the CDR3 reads CASSVARGYEQYF. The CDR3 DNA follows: TGTGCCAGCAGCGTAGCGCGGGGCTACGAGCAGTACTTC.

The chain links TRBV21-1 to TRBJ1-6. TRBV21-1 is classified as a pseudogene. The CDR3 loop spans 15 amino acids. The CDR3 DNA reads TGTGCCAGAATTAATGGACGGGGCGGGCTTTCACCCCTCCACTTT. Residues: CARINGRGGLSPLHF.

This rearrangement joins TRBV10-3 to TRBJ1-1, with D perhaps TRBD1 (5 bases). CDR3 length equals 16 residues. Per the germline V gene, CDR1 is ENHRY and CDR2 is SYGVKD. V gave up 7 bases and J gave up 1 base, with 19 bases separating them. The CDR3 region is CAITAPSLGGNTEAFF. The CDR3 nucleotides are TGTGCCATCACGGCCCCCAGTTTGGGGGGGAACACTGAAGCTTTCTTT.